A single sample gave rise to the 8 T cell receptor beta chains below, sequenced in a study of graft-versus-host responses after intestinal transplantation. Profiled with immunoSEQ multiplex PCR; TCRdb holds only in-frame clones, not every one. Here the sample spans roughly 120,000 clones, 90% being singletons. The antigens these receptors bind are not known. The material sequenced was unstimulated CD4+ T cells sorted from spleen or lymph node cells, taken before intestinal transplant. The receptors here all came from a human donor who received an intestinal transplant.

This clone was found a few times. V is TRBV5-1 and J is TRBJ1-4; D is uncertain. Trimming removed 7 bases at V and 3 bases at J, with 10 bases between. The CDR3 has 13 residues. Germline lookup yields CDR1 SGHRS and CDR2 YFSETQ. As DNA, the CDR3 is TGCGCCAGCTCCTGGCTCGCTAATGAAAAACTGTTTTTT. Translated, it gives CASSWLANEKLFF.

The CDR3 DNA is TGTGCCAGCAGCGTCACAGGGTCTGGGGCCAACGTCCTGACTTTC. It is translated as CASSVTGSGANVLTF. The V call is TRBV9, the J call TRBJ2-6, with D perhaps TRBD1 (6 bases). Germline V gene lookup returns CDR1 SGDLS and CDR2 YYNGEE. The CDR3 consists of 15 residues. V was pared by 2 bases and J by 1 base, with 7 bases between.

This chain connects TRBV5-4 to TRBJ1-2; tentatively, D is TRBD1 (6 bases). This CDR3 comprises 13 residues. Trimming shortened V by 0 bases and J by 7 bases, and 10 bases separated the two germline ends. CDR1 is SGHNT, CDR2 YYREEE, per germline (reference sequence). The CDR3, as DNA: TGTGCCAGCAGCTTGGACAGGGTCCTTGGCTACACCTTC. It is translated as CASSLDRVLGYTF.

Here the CDR3 reads CASSLARSYEQYF. The CDR3 DNA is TGTGCCAGCAGCTTGGCGAGGTCCTACGAGCAGTACTTC. The chain links TRBV5-8 to TRBJ2-7; D is unclear. The V gene's germline CDR1 is SGHTS and CDR2 YDEGEE. Trimming stripped 0 bases from V and 1 base from J, with 5 bases between. CDR3 size: 13 residues.

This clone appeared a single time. The CDR3 region is CSVEVRDTEAFF. CDR3 DNA: TGCAGCGTTGAAGTCCGGGACACTGAAGCTTTCTTT. The genes are TRBV29-1 and TRBJ1-1; D is unclear. CDR3 size: 12 residues. V lost 1 base and J lost 3, with 6 bases in between. Germline V gives CDR1 SQVTM, CDR2 ANQGSEA.

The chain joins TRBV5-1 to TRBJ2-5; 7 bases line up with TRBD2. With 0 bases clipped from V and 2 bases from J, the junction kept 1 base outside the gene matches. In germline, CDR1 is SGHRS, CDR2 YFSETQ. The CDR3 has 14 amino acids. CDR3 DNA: TGCGCCAGCAGCTTGGGGGGGGGACAAGAGACCCAGTACTTC. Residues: CASSLGGGQETQYF.

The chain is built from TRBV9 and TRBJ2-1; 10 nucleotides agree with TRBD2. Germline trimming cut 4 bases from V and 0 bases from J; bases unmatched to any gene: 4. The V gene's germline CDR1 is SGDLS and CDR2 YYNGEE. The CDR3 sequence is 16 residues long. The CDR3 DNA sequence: TGTGCCAGCAGCTTACTAGCGGGGAGCTCCTACAATGAGCAGTTCTTC. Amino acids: CASSLLAGSSYNEQFF.

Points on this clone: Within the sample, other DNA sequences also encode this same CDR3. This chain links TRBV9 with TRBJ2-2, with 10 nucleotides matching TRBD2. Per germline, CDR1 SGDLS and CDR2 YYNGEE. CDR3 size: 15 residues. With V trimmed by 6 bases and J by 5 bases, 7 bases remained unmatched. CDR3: CASTSGRGGTGELFF. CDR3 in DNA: TGTGCCAGCACTAGCGGGAGAGGTGGTACCGGGGAGCTGTTTTTT.